This T cell receptor (beta chain) originates from a study of T cells in Graves' hyperthyroidism and ophthalmopathy. On this clonotype itself: The target antigen is unknown.

The source material, RNA transcripts, was used to amplify TCR beta CDR3 regions. The primer set for the first-round RT-PCR of the TCR CDR3 was HTBI. MiXCR, applied by TCRdb to the multiplex PCR reads, yields one record per CDR3 protein. The table records 300,000 to 350,000 distinct CDR3 sequences, 16% of them present only once. Germline loops: CDR1 SGHAT, CDR2 FQNNGV. The V gene end was trimmed by 5 bases and the J gene end by 6 bases; junction bases not matched to a gene: 10. The CDR3 runs 16 residues. Study results and limitations: Most expanded thyroid clonotypes above 0.001 recurred in blood.

Sequenced sample: blood. The clonotype was recovered from a man aged 25 to 40 with Graves' hyperthyroidism. The chain combines TRBV11-2 with TRBJ1-6, with TRBD1 matching over 7 bases. CDR3 protein: CASSQGTGVINSPLHF. The CDR3 DNA sequence: TGTGCCAGCAGCCAAGGCACAGGGGTGATTAATTCACCCCTCCACTTT.